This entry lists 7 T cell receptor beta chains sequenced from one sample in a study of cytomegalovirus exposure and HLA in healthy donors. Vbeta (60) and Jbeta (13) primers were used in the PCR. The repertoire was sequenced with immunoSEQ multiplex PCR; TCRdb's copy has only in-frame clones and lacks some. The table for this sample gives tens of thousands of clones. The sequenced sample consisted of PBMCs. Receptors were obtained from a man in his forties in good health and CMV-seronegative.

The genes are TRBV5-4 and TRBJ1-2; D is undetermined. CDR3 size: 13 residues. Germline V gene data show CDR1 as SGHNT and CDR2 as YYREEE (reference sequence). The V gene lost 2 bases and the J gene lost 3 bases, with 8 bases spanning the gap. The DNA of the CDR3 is TGTGCCAGCAGCTTCGGAGTAGACTATGGCTACACCTTC. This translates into CASSFGVDYGYTF.

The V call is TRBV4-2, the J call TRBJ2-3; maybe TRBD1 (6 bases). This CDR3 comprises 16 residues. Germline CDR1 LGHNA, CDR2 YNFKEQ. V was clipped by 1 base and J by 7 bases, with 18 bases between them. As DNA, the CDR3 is TGTGCCAGCAGCCAAGTTTGGGCCAGGGGTGGTAATACGCAGTATTTT. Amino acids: CASSQVWARGGNTQYF.

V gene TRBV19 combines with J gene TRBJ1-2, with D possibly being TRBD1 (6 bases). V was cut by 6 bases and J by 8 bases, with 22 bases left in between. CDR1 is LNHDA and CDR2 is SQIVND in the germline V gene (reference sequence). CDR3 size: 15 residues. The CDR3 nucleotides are TGTGCCAGTAGCATACTTCCGGGACAATCCACCGGCTACACCTTC. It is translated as CASSILPGQSTGYTF.

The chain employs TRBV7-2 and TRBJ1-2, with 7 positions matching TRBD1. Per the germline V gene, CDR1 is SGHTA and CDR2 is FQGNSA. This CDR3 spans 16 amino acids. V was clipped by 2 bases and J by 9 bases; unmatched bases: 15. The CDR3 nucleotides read TGTGCCAGCAGCTTAAGCTCTCAGGGGAACAGGGGAAGCTACACCTTC. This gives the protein CASSLSSQGNRGSYTF. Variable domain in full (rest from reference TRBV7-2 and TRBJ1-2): GAGVSQSPSNKVTEKGKDVELRCDPISGHTALYWYRQSLGQGLEFLIYFQGNSAPDKSGLPSDRFSAERTGGSVSTLTIQRTQQEDSAVYLCASSLSSQGNRGSYTFGSGTRLTVV.

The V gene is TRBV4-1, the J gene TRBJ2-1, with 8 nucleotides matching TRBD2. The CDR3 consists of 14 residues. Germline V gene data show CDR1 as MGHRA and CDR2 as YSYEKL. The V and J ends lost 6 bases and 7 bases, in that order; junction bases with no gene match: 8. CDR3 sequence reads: CASSPRGGGNEQFF. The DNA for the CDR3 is TGCGCCAGCAGTCCTCGGGGGGGAGGTAATGAGCAGTTCTTC.

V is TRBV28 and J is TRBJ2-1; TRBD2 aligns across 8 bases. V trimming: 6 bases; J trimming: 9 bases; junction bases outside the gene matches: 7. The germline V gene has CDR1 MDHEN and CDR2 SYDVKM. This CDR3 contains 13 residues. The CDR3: CASSIGGGGEQFF. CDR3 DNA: TGTGCCAGCAGCATCGGGGGGGGAGGTGAGCAGTTCTTC.

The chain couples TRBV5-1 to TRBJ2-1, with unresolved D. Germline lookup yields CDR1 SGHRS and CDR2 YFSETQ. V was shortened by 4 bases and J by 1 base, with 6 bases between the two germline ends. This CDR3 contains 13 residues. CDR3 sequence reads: CASSDGSYNEQFF. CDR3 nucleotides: TGCGCCAGCAGCGACGGGTCCTACAATGAGCAGTTCTTC. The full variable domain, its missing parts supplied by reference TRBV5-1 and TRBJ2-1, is KAGVTQTPRYLIKTRGQQVTLSCSPISGHRSVSWYQQTPGQGLQFLFEYFSETQRNKGNFPGRFSGRQFSNSRSEMNVSTLELGDSALYLCASSDGSYNEQFFGPGTRLTVL.